This T cell receptor beta chain was recorded in a study of regulatory T cells in long-lasting Graves disease. To make TCR beta libraries, researchers used iRepertoire HTBI primers and Arm-PCR of CDR3 regions. TCRdb ran MiXCR on the multiplex PCR reads and lists one entry per CDR3 protein. The sample comprises some 600,000 distinct CDR3 sequences, about 16% of which are singletons, and approximately 12% rests with the top ten. This clonotype was counted ten times or more. Time point reported: newly diagnosed GD, antithyroid drugs for less than 3 months. PBMC RNA served as the TCR library source. V lost 2 bases and J lost 5, with 8 bases in between. CDR1 and CDR2 (germline): SGHAT, FQDESV (reference sequence). The CDR3 is 13 residues long. These same data were also listed under a study on T cells in Graves' hyperthyroidism and ophthalmopathy.

This chain links TRBV11-1 with TRBJ2-3, with unresolved D. This clonotype was sampled from a man between 18 and 35 years old with Graves disease. The starting material was peripheral blood mononuclear cells (PBMCs), obtained at new diagnosis, from a patient treated with antithyroid drugs. CDR3 DNA sequence: TGTGCCAGCAGCTTAACGAGGAGAGATACGCAGTATTTT. This gives the protein CASSLTRRDTQYF.